The sequence of this T cell receptor (beta chain) was determined in a study of T cells in Graves' hyperthyroidism and ophthalmopathy. This clonotype has at least ten counts. Antigen: not known. Study-level results: Through a model of 13 V-J features, ophthalmopathy was separated from stable hyperthyroidism. For ophthalmopathy, model prediction preceded onset by a median approximately 6 months.

The CDR3 covers 16 residues. Unmatched junction bases numbered 4, after V lost 0 bases and J lost 3 bases. Germline V gene data show CDR1 as LGHDT and CDR2 as YNNKEL (reference sequence). In the ophthalmopathy cohort, Clinical Activity Score was at least 3, NOSPECS grade at least 4, and duration under 3 months. Investigators excluded patients with uncontrolled infection, other autoimmune disease, pregnancy or lactation. RNA transcripts were the template for amplifying TCR beta CDR3 regions. The HTBI primer set served for first-round RT-PCR of the TCR CDR3. TCRdb used MiXCR to reprocess the multiplex PCR reads, holding one entry per CDR3 protein. The table has around 600,000 distinct CDR3 sequences, roughly 15% seen once.

The V call is TRBV3-1, the J call TRBJ2-5; 10 nucleotides match TRBD2. Sequences were obtained from blood. The source is a woman in her forties or fifties with Graves' ophthalmopathy. The CDR3 region has the DNA TGTGCCAGCAGCCAAGATGGGCTAGCGGGAGAAGAGACCCAGTACTTC. It is translated as CASSQDGLAGEETQYF.